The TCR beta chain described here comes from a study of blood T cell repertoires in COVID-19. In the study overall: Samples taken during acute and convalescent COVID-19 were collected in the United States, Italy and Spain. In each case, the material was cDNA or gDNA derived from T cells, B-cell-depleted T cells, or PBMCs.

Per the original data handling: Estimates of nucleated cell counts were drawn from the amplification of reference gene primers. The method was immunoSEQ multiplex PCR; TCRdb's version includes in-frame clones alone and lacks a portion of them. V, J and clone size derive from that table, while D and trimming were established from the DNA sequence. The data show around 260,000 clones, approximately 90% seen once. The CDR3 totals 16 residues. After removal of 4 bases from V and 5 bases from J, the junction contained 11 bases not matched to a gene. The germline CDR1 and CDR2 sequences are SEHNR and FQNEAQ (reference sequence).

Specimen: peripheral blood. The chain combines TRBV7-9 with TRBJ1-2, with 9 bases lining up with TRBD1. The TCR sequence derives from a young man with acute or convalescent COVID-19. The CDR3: CASSSVLQGAGYGYTF. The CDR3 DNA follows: TGTGCCAGCAGCTCCGTGTTACAGGGGGCAGGGTATGGCTACACCTTC.